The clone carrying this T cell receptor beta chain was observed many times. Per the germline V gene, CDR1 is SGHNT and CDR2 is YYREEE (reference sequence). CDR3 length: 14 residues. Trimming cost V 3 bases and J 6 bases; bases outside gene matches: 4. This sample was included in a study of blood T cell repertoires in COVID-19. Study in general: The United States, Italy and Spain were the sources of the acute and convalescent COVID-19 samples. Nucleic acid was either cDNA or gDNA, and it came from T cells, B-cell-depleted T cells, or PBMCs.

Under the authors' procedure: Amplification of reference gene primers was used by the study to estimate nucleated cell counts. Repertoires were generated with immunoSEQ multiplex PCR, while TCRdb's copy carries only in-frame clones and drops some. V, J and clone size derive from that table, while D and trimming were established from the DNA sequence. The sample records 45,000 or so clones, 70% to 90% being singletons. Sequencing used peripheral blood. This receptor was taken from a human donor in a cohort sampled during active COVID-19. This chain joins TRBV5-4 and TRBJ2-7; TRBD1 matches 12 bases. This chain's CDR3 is CASSSGDRGREQYF. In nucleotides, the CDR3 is TGTGCCAGCAGCTCTGGGGACAGGGGGCGCGAGCAGTACTTC.